One sample yielded the 17 T cell receptor beta chains listed below, sequenced in a study of T cells expressing NK-cell markers. TCRdb reprocessed the 5' RACE reads and keeps a single row for each CDR3 protein, giving no DNA. The table for this sample gives about 110,000 distinct CDR3 sequences. Sequencing was done on a sample of blood T cells: a sorted CD56 or NKG2C T cell subset, CD4+ or CD8+ T cells, or bulk PBMC T cells (not recorded which). These receptors came from a woman aged 18-69 years in good health.

V gene TRBV11-2 combines with J gene TRBJ1-2; TCRdb's D gene call, TRBD1, goes unchecked for lack of DNA. The CDR3 spans 15 residues. Per germline, CDR1 SGHAT and CDR2 FQNNGV. The CDR3 loop is CASSLSRGLNYGYTF. The full variable domain, its missing parts supplied by reference TRBV11-2 and TRBJ1-2, is EAGVAQSPRYKIIEKRQSVAFWCNPISGHATLYWYQQILGQGPKLLIQFQNNGVVDDSQLPKDRFSAERLKGVDSTLKIQPAKLEDSAVYLCASSLSRGLNYGYTFGSGTRLTVV.

This chain joins TRBV2 and TRBJ2-7; TCRdb calls TRBD1, which cannot be checked without DNA. Germline V gene data show CDR1 as SNHLY and CDR2 as FYNNEI. CDR3 length: 16 amino acids. The CDR3 loop reads CASSPYRGRGAYEQYF.

This chain uses TRBV10-2 with TRBJ2-2; without DNA, the TCRdb call of TRBD2 cannot be checked. The CDR3 contains 12 residues. The germline CDR1 and CDR2 sequences are WSHSY and SAAADI. Here the CDR3 reads CASSTSAGELFF.

This chain joins TRBV7-9 and TRBJ2-3; TCRdb calls TRBD2, which cannot be checked without DNA. The CDR3 sequence is 15 residues long. Germline CDR1 and CDR2: SEHNR and FQNEAQ (reference sequence). This CDR3 is CASSSAGGFTDTQYF. The whole variable domain, filled in from reference TRBV7-9 and TRBJ2-3, reads DTGVSQNPRHKITKRGQNVTFRCDPISEHNRLYWYRQTLGQGPEFLTYFQNEAQLEKSRLLSDRFSAERPKGSFSTLEIQRTEQGDSAMYLCASSSAGGFTDTQYFGPGTRLTVL.

V usage is TRBV4-3 and J usage is TRBJ1-1. This CDR3 spans 14 amino acids. Germline values: CDR1 LGHNA, CDR2 YSLEER. The CDR3 spells CASSQDELNTEAFF.

J is TRBJ2-1 and V is TRBV14; TCRdb proposes TRBD2, but this gene call is untestable without DNA. The CDR3 is made up of 14 amino acids. Germline V gene sequence: CDR1 SGHDN, CDR2 FVKESK. This CDR3 reads CASSPAGGHNEQFF.

The CDR3 loop reads CSARDKTGGRSPLHF. V gene TRBV20-1 combines with J gene TRBJ1-6; TCRdb proposes TRBD1, but this gene call is untestable without DNA. CDR3 size: 15 residues. CDR1 DFQATT and CDR2 SNEGSKA come from the germline V gene (reference sequence).

The V and J genes are TRBV12-3 or TRBV12-4 and TRBJ2-3. The CDR3 runs 16 residues. CDR3 loop: CASSFSHTSVTDTQYF.

This chain joins TRBV11-1 and TRBJ2-3; TCRdb indicates TRBD1, and absent DNA this call remains unverified. CDR1 and CDR2 (germline): SGHAT, FQDESV (reference sequence). This CDR3 is built from 17 residues. The CDR3 region is CASSLGGFRGRTDTQYF. The full variable domain, in which reference TRBV11-1 and TRBJ2-3 provide the parts outside the CDR3, is EAEVAQSPRYKITEKSQAVAFWCDPISGHATLYWYRQILGQGPELLVQFQDESVVDDSQLPKDRFSAERLKGVDSTLKIQPAELGDSAMYLCASSLGGFRGRTDTQYFGPGTRLTVL.

J is TRBJ2-1 and V is TRBV7-9; TCRdb outputs TRBD1, but without DNA this stays unchecked. The germline gives CDR1 SEHNR, CDR2 FQNEAQ (reference sequence). The CDR3 is made up of 12 amino acids. CDR3 region: CASSPPGGEQFF.

The chain joins TRBV30 to TRBJ2-5; with no DNA, the TCRdb D assignment of TRBD2 cannot be verified. Germline CDR1 GTSNPN, CDR2 SVGIG (reference sequence). This CDR3 comprises 16 residues. The CDR3: CAWSGSSGSEGETQYF.

The chain uses TRBV12-3 or TRBV12-4 and TRBJ1-2; lacking DNA, the TRBD1 call made by TCRdb goes unchecked. This CDR3 has 15 residues. The chain's CDR3 is CASRGTGGHYYGYTF.

V is TRBV18 and J is TRBJ2-7. CDR1 and CDR2 from the germline V gene are KGHSH and LQKENI. CDR3 length equals 14 residues. The CDR3 spells CASSPTGASYEQYF.

The chain joins TRBV20-1 to TRBJ2-3. This CDR3 comprises 12 residues. Germline values: CDR1 DFQATT, CDR2 SNEGSKA (reference sequence). CDR3 amino acids: CSATDPTDTQYF.

The genes are TRBV7-2 and TRBJ2-5; TCRdb's D call, TRBD2, is unchecked because there is no DNA. Germline V gene sequence: CDR1 SGHTA, CDR2 FQGNSA. This CDR3 is built from 15 residues. The CDR3 is CASSSGGRPRETQYF.

The CDR3 loop is CSATPRLGLAGSEQFF. The rearrangement links TRBV20-1 to TRBJ2-1; TCRdb selects TRBD2, and the lack of DNA leaves this call unchecked. Germline CDR1 and CDR2: DFQATT and SNEGSKA (reference sequence). The CDR3 length is 16 residues.

V and J are TRBV6-1 and TRBJ2-1. The CDR3 spans 14 residues. The germline gives CDR1 MNHNS, CDR2 SASEGT. CDR3 sequence: CASTAAGPYNEQFF.